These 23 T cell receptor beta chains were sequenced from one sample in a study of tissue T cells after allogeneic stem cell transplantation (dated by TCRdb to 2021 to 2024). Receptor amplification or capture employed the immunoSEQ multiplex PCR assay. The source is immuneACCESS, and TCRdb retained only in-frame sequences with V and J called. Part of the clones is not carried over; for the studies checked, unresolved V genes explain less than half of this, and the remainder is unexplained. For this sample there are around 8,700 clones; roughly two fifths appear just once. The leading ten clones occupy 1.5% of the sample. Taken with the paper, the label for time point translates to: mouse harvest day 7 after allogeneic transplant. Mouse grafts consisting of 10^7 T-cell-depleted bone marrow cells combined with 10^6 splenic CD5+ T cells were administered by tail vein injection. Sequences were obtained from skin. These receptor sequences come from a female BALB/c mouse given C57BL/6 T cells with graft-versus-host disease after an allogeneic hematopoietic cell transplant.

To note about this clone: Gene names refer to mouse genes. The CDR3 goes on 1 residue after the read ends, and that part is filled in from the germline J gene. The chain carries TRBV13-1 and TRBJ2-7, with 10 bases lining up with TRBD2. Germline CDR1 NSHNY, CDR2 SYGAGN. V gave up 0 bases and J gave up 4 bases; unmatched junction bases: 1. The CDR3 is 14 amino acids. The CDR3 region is CASSDADWGYEQYF. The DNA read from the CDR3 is TGTGCCAGCAGTGATGCGGACTGGGGGTATGAACAGTAC.

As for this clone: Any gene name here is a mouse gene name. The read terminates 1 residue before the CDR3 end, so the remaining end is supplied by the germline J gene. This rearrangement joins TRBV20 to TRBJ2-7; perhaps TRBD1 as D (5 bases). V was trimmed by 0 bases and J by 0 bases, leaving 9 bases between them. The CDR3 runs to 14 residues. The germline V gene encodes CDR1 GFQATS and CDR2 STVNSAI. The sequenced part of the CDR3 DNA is TGTGGTGCTAGGGAACAGGCTAACTCCTATGAACAGTAC. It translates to CGAREQANSYEQY. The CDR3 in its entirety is CGAREQANSYEQYF.

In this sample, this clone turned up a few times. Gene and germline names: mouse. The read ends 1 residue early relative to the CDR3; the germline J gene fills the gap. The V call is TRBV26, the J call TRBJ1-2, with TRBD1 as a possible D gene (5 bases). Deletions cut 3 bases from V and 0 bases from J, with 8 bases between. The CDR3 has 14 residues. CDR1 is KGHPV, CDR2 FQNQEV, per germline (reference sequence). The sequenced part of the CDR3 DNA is TGTGCCAGCAGTCTAACAGGACCAAACTCCGACTACACC. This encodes CASSLTGPNSDYT. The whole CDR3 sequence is CASSLTGPNSDYTF. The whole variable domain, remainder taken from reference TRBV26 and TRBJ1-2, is NSKVIQTPRYLVKGQGQKAKMRCIPEKGHPVVFWYQQNKNNEFKFLINFQNQEVLQQIDMTEKRFSAECPSNSPCSLEIQSSEAGDSALYLCASSLTGPNSDYTFGSGTRLLVI.

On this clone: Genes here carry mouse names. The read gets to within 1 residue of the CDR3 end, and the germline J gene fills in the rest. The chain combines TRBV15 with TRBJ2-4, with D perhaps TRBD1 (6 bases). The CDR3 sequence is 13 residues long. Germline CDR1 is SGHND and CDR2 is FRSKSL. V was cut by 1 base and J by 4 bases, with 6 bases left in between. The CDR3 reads CASSLGQENTLYF. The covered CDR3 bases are TGTGCCAGCAGTTTAGGACAGGAAAACACCTTGTAC. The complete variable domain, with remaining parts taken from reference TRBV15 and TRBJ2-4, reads DAGVTQTPRHEVAEKGQTIILKCEPVSGHNDLFWYRQTKIQGLELLSYFRSKSLMEDGGAFKDRFKAEMLNSSFSTLKIQPTEPKDSAVYLCASSLGQENTLYFGAGTRLSVL.

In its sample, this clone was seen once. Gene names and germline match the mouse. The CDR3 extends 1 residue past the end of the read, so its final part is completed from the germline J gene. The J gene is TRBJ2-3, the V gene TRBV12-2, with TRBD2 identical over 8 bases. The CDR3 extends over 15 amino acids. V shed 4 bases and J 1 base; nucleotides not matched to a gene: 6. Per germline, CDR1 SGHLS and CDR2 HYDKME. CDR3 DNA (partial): TGTGCCAGCTCCCCGGGGGGGCGGGGTGCAGAAACGCTGTAT. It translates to CASSPGGRGAETLY. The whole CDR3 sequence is CASSPGGRGAETLYF. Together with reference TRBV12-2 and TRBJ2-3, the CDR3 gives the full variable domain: NSGVVQSPRYIIKGKGERSILKCIPISGHLSVAWYQQTQGQELKFFIQHYDKMERDKGNLPSRFSVQQFDDYHSEMNMSALELEDSAVYFCASSPGGRGAETLYFGSGTRLTVL.

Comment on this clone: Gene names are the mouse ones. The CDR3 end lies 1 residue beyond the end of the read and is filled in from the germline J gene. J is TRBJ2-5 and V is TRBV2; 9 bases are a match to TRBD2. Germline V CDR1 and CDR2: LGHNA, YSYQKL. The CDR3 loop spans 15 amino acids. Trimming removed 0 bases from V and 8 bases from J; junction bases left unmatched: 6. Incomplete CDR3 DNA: TGTGCCAGCAGCCAAGATTACTGGGGGGAAGGCACCCAGTAC. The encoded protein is CASSQDYWGEGTQY. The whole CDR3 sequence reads CASSQDYWGEGTQYF. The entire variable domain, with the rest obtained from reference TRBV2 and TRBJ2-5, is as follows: DPKIIQKPKYLVAVTGSEKILICEQYLGHNAMYWYRQSAKKPLEFMFSYSYQKLMDNQTASSRFQPQSSKKNHLDLQITALKPDDSATYFCASSQDYWGEGTQYFGPGTRLLVL.

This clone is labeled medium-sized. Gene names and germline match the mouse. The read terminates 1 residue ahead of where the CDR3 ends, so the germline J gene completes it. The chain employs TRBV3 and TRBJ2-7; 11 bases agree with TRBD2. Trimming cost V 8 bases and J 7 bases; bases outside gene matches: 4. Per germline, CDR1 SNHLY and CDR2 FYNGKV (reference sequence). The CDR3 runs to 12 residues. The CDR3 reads CASQLGGREQYF. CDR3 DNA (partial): TGTGCCAGCCAACTGGGGGGGCGAGAACAGTAC.

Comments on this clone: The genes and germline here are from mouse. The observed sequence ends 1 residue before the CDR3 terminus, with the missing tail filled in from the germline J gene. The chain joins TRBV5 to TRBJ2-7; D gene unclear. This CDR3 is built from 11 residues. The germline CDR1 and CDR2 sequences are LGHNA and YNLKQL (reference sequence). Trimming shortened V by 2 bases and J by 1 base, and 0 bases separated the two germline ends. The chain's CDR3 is CASSQSYEQYF. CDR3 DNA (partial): TGTGCCAGCAGCCAATCCTATGAACAGTAC.

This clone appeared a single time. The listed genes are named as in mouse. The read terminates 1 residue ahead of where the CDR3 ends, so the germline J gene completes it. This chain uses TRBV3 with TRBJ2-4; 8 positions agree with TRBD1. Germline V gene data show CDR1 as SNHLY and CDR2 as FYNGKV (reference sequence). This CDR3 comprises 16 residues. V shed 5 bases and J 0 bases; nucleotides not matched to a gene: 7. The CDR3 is CASSPRTGSSQNTLYF. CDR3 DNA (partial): TGTGCCAGCAGCCCGCGGACAGGGTCTAGTCAAAACACCTTGTAC.

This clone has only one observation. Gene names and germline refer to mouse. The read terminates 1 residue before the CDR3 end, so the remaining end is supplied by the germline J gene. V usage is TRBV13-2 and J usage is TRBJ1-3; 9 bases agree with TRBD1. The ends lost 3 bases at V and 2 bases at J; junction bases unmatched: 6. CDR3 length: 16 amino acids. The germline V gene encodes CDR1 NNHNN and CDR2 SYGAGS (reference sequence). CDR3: CASGGPGQGAGNTLYF. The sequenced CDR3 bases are TGTGCCAGCGGTGGTCCGGGACAGGGTGCTGGAAATACGCTCTAT.

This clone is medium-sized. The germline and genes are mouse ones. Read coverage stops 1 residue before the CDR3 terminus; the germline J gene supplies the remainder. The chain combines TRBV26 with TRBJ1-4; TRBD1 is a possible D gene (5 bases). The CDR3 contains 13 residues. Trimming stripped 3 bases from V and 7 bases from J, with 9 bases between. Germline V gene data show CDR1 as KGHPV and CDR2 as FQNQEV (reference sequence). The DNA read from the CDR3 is TGTGCCAGCAGTCTCCCAGGGCGCGAAAGATTATTT. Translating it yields CASSLPGRERLF. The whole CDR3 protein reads CASSLPGRERLFF.

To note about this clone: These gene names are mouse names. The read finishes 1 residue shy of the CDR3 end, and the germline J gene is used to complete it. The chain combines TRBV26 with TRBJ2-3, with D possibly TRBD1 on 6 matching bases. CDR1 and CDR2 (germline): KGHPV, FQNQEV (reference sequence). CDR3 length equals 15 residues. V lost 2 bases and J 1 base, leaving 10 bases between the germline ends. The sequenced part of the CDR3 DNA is TGTGCCAGCAGTCTGGGACAGTTTGGTGCAGAAACGCTGTAT. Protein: CASSLGQFGAETLY. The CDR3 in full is CASSLGQFGAETLYF. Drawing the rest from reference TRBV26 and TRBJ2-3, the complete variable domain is NSKVIQTPRYLVKGQGQKAKMRCIPEKGHPVVFWYQQNKNNEFKFLINFQNQEVLQQIDMTEKRFSAECPSNSPCSLEIQSSEAGDSALYLCASSLGQFGAETLYFGSGTRLTVL.

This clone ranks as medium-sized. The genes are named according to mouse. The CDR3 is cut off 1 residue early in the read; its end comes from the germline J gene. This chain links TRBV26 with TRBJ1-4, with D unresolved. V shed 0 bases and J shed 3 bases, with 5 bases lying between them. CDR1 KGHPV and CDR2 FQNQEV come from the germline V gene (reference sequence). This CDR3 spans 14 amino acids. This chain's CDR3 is CASSLSTTNERLFF. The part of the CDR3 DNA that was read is TGTGCCAGCAGTCTGTCAACAACCAACGAAAGATTATTT.

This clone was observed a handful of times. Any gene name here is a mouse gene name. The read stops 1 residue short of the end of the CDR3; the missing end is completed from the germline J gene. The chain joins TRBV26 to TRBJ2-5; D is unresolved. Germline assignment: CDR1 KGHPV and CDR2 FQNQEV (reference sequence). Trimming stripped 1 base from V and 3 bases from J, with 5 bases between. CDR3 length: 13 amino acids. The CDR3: CASSLLEQDTQYF. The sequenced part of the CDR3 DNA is TGTGCCAGCAGTCTGTTGGAGCAAGACACCCAGTAC.

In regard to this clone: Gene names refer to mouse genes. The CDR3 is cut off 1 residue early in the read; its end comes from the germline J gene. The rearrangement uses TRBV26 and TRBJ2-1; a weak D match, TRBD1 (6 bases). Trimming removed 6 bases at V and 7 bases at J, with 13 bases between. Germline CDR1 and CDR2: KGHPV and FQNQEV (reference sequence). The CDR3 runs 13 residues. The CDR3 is CASSRQDGAEQFF. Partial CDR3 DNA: TGTGCCAGCAGCCGACAGGATGGAGCTGAGCAGTTC.

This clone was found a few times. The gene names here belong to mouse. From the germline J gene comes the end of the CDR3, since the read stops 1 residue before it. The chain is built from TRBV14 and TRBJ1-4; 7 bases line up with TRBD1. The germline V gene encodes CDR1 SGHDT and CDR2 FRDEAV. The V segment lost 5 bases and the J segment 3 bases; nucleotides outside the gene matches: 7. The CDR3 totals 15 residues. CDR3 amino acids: CASSPYRGANERLFF. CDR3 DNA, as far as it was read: TGTGCCAGCAGCCCGTACAGGGGCGCCAACGAAAGATTATTT.

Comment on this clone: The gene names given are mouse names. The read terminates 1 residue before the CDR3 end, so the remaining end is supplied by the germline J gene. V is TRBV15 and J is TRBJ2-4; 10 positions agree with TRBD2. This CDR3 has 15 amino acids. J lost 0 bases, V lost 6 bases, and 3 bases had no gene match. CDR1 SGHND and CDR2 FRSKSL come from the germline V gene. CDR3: CASRLDWGSQNTLYF. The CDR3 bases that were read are TGTGCCAGCAGACTGGACTGGGGGAGTCAAAACACCTTGTAC.

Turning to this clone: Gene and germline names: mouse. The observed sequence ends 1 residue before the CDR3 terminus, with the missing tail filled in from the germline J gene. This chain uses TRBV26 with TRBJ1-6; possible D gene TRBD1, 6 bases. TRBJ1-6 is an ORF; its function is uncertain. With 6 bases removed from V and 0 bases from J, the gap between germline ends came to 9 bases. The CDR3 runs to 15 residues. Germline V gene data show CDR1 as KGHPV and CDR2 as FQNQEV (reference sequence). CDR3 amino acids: CASSRTDSYNSPLYF. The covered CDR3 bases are TGTGCCAGCAGCCGGACAGATTCCTATAATTCGCCCCTCTAC.

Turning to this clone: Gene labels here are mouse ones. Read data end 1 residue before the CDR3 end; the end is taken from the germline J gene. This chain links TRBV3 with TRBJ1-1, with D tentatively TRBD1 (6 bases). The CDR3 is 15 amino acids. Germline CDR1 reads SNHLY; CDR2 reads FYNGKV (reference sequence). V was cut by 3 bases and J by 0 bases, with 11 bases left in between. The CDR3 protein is CASSFTWTANTEVFF. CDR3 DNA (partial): TGTGCCAGCAGCTTTACTTGGACAGCAAACACAGAAGTCTTC.

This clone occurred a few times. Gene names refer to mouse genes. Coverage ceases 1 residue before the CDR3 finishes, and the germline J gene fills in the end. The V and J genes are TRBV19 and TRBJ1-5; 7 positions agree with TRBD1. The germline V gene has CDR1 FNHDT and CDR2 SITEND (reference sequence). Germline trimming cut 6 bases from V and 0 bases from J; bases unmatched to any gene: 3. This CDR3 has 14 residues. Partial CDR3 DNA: TGTGCCAGCAACAGGGGAAGTAACAACCAGGCTCCGCTT. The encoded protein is CASNRGSNNQAPL. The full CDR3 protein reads CASNRGSNNQAPLF.

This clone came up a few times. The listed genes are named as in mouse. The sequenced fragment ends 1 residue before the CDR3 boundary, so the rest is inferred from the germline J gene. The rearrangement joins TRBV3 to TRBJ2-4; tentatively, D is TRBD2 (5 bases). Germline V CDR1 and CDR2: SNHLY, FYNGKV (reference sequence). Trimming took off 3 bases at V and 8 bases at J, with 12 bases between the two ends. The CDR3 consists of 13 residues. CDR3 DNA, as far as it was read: TGTGCCAGCAGCTTGGACTTGGAAGGCACCTTGTAC. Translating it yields CASSLDLEGTLY. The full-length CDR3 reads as CASSLDLEGTLYF.

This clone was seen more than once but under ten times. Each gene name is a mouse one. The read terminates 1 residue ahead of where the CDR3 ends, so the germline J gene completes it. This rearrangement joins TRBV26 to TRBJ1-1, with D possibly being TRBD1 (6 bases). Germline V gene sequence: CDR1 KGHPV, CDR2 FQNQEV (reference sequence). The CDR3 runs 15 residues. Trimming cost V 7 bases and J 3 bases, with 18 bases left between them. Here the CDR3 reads CASTVRTASDTEVFF. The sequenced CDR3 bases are TGTGCCAGCACTGTCAGGACAGCCTCAGACACAGAAGTCTTC.

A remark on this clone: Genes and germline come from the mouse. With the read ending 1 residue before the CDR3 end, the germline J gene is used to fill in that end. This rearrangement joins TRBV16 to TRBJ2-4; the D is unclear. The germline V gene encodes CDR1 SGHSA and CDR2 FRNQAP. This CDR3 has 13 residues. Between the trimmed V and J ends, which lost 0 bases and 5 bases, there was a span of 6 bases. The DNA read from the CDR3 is TGTGCAAGCAGCTTAGAAACTAGAAACACCTTGTAC. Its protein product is CASSLETRNTLY. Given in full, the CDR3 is CASSLETRNTLYF.